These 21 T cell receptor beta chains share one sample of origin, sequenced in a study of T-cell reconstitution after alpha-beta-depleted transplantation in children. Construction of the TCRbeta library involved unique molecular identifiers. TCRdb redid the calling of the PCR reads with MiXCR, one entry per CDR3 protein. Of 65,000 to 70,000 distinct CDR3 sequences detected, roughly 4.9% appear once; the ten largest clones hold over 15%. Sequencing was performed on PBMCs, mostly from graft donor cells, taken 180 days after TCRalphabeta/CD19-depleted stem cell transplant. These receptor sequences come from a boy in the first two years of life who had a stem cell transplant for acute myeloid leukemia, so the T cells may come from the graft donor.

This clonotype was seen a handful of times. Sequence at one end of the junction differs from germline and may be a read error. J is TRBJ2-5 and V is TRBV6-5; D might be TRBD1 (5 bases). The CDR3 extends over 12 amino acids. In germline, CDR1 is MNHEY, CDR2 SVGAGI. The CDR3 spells CAGRVVRETQYF. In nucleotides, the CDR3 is TGTGCCGGCAGGGTCGTTAGGGAGACCCAGTACTTC.

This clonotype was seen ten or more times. The CDR3 reads CSVEETGAETQYF. The CDR3 nucleotides are TGCAGCGTTGAGGAGACAGGGGCAGAGACCCAGTACTTC. V gene TRBV29-1 combines with J gene TRBJ2-5, with TRBD1 matching over 8 bases. Germline-derived CDR1 and CDR2 are SQVTM and ANQGSEA. Trimming cost V 3 bases and J 4 bases; bases outside gene matches: 4. The CDR3 totals 13 residues.

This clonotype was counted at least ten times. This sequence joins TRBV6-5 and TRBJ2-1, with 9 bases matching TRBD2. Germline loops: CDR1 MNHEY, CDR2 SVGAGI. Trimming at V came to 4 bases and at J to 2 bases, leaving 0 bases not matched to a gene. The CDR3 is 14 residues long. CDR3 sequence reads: CASSLAGAYNEQFF. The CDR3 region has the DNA TGTGCCAGCAGTTTAGCGGGGGCCTACAATGAGCAGTTCTTC.

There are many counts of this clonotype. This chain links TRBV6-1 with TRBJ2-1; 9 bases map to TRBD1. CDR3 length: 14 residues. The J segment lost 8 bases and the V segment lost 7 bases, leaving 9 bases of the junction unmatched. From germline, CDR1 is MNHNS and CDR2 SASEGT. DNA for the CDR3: TGTGCCAGCACCTCAGGACAGGGGTTGGATGAGCAGTTCTTC. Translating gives CASTSGQGLDEQFF.

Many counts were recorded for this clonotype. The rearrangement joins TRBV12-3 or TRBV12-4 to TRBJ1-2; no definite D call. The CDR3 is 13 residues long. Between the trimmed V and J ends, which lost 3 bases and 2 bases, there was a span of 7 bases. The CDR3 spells CASSFGSNYGYTF. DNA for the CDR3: TGTGCCAGCAGTTTCGGGTCGAACTATGGCTACACCTTC.

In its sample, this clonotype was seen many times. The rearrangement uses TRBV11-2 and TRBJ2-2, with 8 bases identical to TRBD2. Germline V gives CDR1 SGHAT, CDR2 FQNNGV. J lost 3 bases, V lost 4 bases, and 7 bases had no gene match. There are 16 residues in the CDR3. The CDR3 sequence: CASSSPPGGDTGELFF. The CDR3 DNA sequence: TGTGCCAGCAGCTCCCCCCCCGGGGGGGACACCGGGGAGCTGTTTTTT.

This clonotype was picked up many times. DNA for the CDR3: TGTGCCAGCAGCTCGTGGACAGGGGATGAGCAGTACTTC. The encoded protein is CASSSWTGDEQYF. The chain links TRBV7-7 to TRBJ2-7; 9 positions match TRBD1. The germline gives CDR1 SSHAT, CDR2 FNYEAQ (reference sequence). Trimming took 4 bases from V and 7 from J; bases not matched to a gene: 5. The CDR3 covers 13 residues.

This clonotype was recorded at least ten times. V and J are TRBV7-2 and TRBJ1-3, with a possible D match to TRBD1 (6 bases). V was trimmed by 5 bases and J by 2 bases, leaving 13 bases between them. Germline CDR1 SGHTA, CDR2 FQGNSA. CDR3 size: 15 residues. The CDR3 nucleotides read TGTGCCAGCAGCCCCGACAGGACCCCTGGAAACACCATATATTTT. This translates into CASSPDRTPGNTIYF.

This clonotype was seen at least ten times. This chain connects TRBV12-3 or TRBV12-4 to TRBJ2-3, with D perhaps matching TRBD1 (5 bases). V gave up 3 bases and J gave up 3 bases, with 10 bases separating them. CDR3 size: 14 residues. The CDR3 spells CASSFGRATDTQYF. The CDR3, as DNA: TGTGCCAGCAGTTTCGGCAGGGCGACAGATACGCAGTATTTT.

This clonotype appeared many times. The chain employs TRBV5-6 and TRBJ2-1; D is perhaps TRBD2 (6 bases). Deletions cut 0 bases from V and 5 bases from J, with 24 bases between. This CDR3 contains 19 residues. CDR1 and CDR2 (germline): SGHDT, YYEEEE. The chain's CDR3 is CASSLGQRAMFHEDNEQFF. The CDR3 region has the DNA TGTGCCAGCAGCTTGGGGCAGCGGGCAATGTTCCATGAAGACAATGAGCAGTTCTTC.

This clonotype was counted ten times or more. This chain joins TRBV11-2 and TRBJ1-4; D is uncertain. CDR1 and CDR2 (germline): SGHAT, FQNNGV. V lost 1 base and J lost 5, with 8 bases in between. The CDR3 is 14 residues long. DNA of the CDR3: TGTGCCAGCAGCTTAGCCGGCGTCAATGAAAAACTGTTTTTT. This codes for CASSLAGVNEKLFF.

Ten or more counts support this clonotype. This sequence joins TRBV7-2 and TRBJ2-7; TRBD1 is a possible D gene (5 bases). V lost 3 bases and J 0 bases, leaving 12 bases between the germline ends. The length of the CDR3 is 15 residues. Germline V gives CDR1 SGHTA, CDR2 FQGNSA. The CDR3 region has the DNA TGTGCCAGCAGCTTTGTTTCAGGGTCCTCCTACGAGCAGTACTTC. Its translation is CASSFVSGSSYEQYF.

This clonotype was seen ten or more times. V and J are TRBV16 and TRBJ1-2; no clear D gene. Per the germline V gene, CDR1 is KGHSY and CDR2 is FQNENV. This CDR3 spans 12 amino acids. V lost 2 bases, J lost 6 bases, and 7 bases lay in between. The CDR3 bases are TGTGCCAGCAGCCAAGTGCCAGATGGCTACACCTTC. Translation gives CASSQVPDGYTF.

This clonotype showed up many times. This CDR3 reads CASSFFRGGTQYF. The CDR3 DNA reads as TGTGCCAGCAGCTTTTTCAGGGGGGGTACGCAGTATTTT. V and J are TRBV5-6 and TRBJ2-3; D possibly uses TRBD1 or TRBD2 (7 bases each). The CDR3 has 13 residues. Germline V gives CDR1 SGHDT, CDR2 YYEEEE. V was trimmed by 2 bases and J by 8 bases, leaving 12 bases between them.

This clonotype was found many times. CDR3 loop: CASSLQTGGYNEQFF. CDR3 bases: TGTGCCAGCAGCTTACAGACAGGGGGCTACAATGAGCAGTTCTTC. The chain combines TRBV7-7 with TRBJ2-1, with 9 bases that match TRBD1. The CDR3 covers 15 residues. The V gene end was trimmed by 2 bases and the J gene end by 3 bases; junction bases not matched to a gene: 2. The germline gives CDR1 SSHAT, CDR2 FNYEAQ (reference sequence).

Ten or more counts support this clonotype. The CDR3 DNA is TGTGCCAGCAGCTTAGGAGGAGGGACTCCCTCTATGTCCCAGTACTTC. Translating gives CASSLGGGTPSMSQYF. The rearrangement links TRBV7-2 to TRBJ2-5, with D tentatively TRBD2 (6 bases). Per germline, CDR1 SGHTA and CDR2 FQGNSA. The CDR3 totals 16 residues. Trimming took off 1 base at V and 9 bases at J, with 21 bases between the two ends.

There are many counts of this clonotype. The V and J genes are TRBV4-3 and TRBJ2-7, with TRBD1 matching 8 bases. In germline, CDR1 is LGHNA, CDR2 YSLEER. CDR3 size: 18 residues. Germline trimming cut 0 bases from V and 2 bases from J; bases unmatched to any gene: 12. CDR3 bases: TGCGCCAGCAGCCAAGAAATGACAGGGGCGAACATCCCCTACGAGCAGTACTTC. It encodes CASSQEMTGANIPYEQYF.

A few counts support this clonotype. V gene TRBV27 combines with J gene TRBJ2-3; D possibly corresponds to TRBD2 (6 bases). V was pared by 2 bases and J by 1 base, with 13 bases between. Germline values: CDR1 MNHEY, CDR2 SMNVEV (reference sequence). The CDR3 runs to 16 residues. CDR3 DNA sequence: TGTGCCAGCAGTTTAAGACTAGGATTGGGCACAGATACGCAGTATTTT. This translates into CASSLRLGLGTDTQYF.

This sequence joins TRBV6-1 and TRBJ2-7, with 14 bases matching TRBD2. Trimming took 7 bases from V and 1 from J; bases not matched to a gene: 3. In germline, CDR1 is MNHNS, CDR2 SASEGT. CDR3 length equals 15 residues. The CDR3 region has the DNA TGTGCCAGCACTGGACTAGCGGGGGGTTCCTACGAGCAGTACTTC. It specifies CASTGLAGGSYEQYF.

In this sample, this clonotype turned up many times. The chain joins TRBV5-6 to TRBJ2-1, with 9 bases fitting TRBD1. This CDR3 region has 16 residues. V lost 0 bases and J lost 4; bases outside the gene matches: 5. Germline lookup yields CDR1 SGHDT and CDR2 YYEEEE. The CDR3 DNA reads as TGTGCCAGCAGCTTGGTGGGGACAGGGCTTTACAATGAGCAGTTCTTC. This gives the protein CASSLVGTGLYNEQFF. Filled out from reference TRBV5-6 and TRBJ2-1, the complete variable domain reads DAGVTQSPTHLIKTRGQQVTLRCSPKSGHDTVSWYQQALGQGPQFIFQYYEEEERQRGNFPDRFSGHQFPNYSSELNVNALLLGDSALYLCASSLVGTGLYNEQFFGPGTRLTVL.

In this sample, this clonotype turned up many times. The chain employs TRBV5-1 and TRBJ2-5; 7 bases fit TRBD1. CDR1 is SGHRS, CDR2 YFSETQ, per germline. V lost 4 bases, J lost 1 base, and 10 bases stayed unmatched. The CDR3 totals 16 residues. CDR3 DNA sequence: TGCGCCAGCAGCCCCCGTACCGGGACAGTCCAAGAGACCCAGTACTTC. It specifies CASSPRTGTVQETQYF.